A selection of T cell receptor beta chains follows, all from one sample in a study of blood T cell repertoires in COVID-19. Data came from immunoSEQ multiplex PCR; TCRdb stores just in-frame clones and leaves some out. The sample consists of about 180,000 clones, about 82% of them appearing once. The sequenced sample was PBMCs or T cells enriched from blood (not recorded which). The receptors derive from a woman in her 30s who had recovered from COVID-19. Both conserved end residues are part of each CDR3. The D gene is left open where the match is weak.

j_gene: TRBJ1-1
v_gene: TRBV28
d_gene: NA
CDR3aa: CASSLIGSGPNTEAFF

j_gene: TRBJ2-7
v_gene: TRBV5-1
d_gene: NA
CDR3aa: CASSLAGGSYEQYF

j_gene: TRBJ2-7
v_gene: TRBV11-1
d_gene: TRBD2
CDR3aa: CASRYERELSEQYF

j_gene: TRBJ2-3
v_gene: TRBV28
d_gene: TRBD1
CDR3aa: CASSSYSQGADTQYF

j_gene: TRBJ2-1
v_gene: TRBV6-5
d_gene: NA
CDR3aa: CASSSRVDEQFF

j_gene: TRBJ1-1
v_gene: TRBV7-2
d_gene: TRBD1
CDR3aa: CASSPWTGENTEAFF

j_gene: TRBJ1-1
v_gene: TRBV19
d_gene: TRBD1
CDR3aa: CASSINRGPVPEAFF

j_gene: TRBJ2-7
v_gene: TRBV7-2
d_gene: NA
CDR3aa: CASSNYPGDADEQYF

j_gene: TRBJ2-1
v_gene: TRBV27
d_gene: TRBD2
CDR3aa: CASSPRTSRTPNEQFF

j_gene: TRBJ2-7
v_gene: TRBV4-2
d_gene: TRBD2
CDR3aa: CASSQDAWVAGAPSYEQYF

j_gene: TRBJ2-5
v_gene: TRBV3-1/TRBV3-2
d_gene: TRBD2
CDR3aa: CASSRTSGRQETQYF

j_gene: TRBJ2-7
v_gene: TRBV27
d_gene: TRBD1
CDR3aa: CASRVGLWGQGIVYEQYF

j_gene: TRBJ1-1
v_gene: TRBV2
d_gene: TRBD1
CDR3aa: CATRFGTGGETEAFF

j_gene: TRBJ1-5
v_gene: TRBV7-2
d_gene: TRBD1
CDR3aa: CASSHVGQGEWGSNQPQHF

j_gene: TRBJ2-5
v_gene: TRBV20-1
d_gene: NA
CDR3aa: CSARDRETQYF

j_gene: TRBJ2-7
v_gene: TRBV28
d_gene: TRBD2
CDR3aa: CASMVGGSYEQYF

j_gene: TRBJ2-1
v_gene: TRBV2
d_gene: NA
CDR3aa: CASSEDVGLQQQFF

j_gene: TRBJ2-7
v_gene: TRBV28
d_gene: TRBD1
CDR3aa: CATTSGDRVYSYEQYF

j_gene: TRBJ1-2
v_gene: TRBV3-1/TRBV3-2
d_gene: NA
CDR3aa: CASSPDGVNPNYGYTF

j_gene: TRBJ1-1
v_gene: TRBV27
d_gene: TRBD1
CDR3aa: CASSLWGQGLLAFF

j_gene: TRBJ2-5
v_gene: TRBV2
d_gene: NA
CDR3aa: CASSSERPETQYF

j_gene: TRBJ2-1
v_gene: TRBV11-2
d_gene: NA
CDR3aa: CASSLARDEQFF

j_gene: TRBJ1-4
v_gene: TRBV7-9
d_gene: NA
CDR3aa: CASSLPATNEKLFF

j_gene: TRBJ2-7
v_gene: TRBV6-5
d_gene: TRBD2
CDR3aa: CASRTGLAGAYEQYF

j_gene: TRBJ1-1
v_gene: TRBV18
d_gene: NA
CDR3aa: CASSPSGSLRQNTEAFF

j_gene: TRBJ1-2
v_gene: TRBV28
d_gene: NA
CDR3aa: CASSLQRTETLDYGYTF

j_gene: TRBJ2-3
v_gene: TRBV18
d_gene: TRBD2
CDR3aa: CASSPKAGGPGGRDTQYF

j_gene: TRBJ2-7
v_gene: TRBV28
d_gene: TRBD2
CDR3aa: CASIQRGASYEQYF

j_gene: TRBJ2-3
v_gene: TRBV10-1
d_gene: TRBD2
CDR3aa: CARLTSGPSKANLDTQYF

j_gene: TRBJ1-1
v_gene: TRBV7-8
d_gene: NA
CDR3aa: CASSLVGGVEAFF

j_gene: TRBJ1-2
v_gene: TRBV5-4
d_gene: NA
CDR3aa: CASSSSQGGWYGYTF

j_gene: TRBJ1-5
v_gene: TRBV7-8
d_gene: TRBD1
CDR3aa: CASSYAGQGGNQPQHF